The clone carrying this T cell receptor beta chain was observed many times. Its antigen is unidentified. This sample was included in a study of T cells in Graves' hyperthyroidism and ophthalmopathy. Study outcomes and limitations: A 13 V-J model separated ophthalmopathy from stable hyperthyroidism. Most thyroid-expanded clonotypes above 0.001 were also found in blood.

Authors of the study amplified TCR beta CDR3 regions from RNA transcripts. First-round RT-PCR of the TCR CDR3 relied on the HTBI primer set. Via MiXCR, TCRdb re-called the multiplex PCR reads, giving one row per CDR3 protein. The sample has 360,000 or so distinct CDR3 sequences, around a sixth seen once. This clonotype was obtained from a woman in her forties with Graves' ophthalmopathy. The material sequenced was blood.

CDR3 residues: CASGGGTGSYEQYF. The DNA for the CDR3 is TGTGCCAGCGGAGGGGGAACGGGCTCCTACGAGCAGTACTTC. The chain employs TRBV2 and TRBJ2-7; D might be TRBD1 or TRBD2, each matching 6 bases. Looked up from germline, CDR1 is SNHLY and CDR2 is FYNNEI. V was clipped by 8 bases and J by 0 bases, with 14 bases between them. The CDR3 is 14 residues long. Full variable domain (outside the CDR3, taken from reference TRBV2 and TRBJ2-7): EPEVTQTPSHQVTQMGQEVILRCVPISNHLYFYWYRQILGQKVEFLVSFYNNEISEKSEIFDDQFSVERPDGSNFTLKIRSTKLEDSAMYFCASGGGTGSYEQYFGPGTRLTVT.